This T cell receptor beta chain was sequenced in a study of blood T cell repertoires in COVID-19. Study at large: Nucleic acid was either cDNA or gDNA, and it came from T cells, B-cell-depleted T cells, or PBMCs.

In terms of age and location, participants ranged from roughly 18 to 95 years and lived in about 25 US areas. Which cohort a participant joined came from the clinical history participants gave. In the source study's methods: Amplified reference gene primers provided the basis for estimating nucleated cell counts. Measured with immunoSEQ multiplex PCR; TCRdb has only the in-frame clones, and not every one. The V and J calls and the clone size are those of that table, but D and trimming were determined from the DNA. Of about 250,000 clones in the sample, 85% were seen once. The J segment lost 6 bases and the V segment lost 5 bases, leaving 11 bases of the junction unmatched. The CDR3 runs 15 residues. Per germline, CDR1 MNHEY and CDR2 SMNVEV (reference sequence).

This chain connects TRBV27 to TRBJ2-3, with 7 bases fitting TRBD1. Source material: PBMCs or T cells enriched from blood (not recorded which). The sequence came from a woman aged 45 to 65 with acute COVID-19. The CDR3 region has the DNA TGTGCCAGCAGTACCACAGGGGTCCGCGAGGATACGCAGTATTTT. It yields the protein CASSTTGVREDTQYF.